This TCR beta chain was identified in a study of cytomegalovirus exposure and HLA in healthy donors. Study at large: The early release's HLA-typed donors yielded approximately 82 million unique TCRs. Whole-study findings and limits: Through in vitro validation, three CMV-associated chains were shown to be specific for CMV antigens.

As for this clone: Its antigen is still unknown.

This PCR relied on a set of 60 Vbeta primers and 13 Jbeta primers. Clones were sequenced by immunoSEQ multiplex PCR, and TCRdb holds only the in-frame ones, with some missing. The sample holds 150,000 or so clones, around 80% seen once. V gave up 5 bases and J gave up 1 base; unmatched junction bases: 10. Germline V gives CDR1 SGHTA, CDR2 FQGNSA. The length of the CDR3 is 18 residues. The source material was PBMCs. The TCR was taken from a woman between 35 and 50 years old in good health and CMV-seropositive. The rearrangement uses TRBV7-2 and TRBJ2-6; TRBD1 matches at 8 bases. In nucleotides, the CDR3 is TGTGCCAGCAGCCAGTGGACAGGGCAGACTTCTGGGGCCAACGTCCTGACTTTC. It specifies CASSQWTGQTSGANVLTF.